This T cell receptor beta chain was captured by sequencing in a study of CD8+CD57+ T cells in acquired aplastic anemia. Study-level background: The average for DNA from sorted CD4+ and CD8+ cells was 2.5 to 4 ug.

Study-wide points: Any difference that existed in CD8+ Simpson's diversity between patients and controls was not significant. Overlap between patients and controls comprised just under 30 CD8+ CDR3 sequences.

CDR3 and TCR beta VDJ profiling relied on genomic DNA as the template. TCRdb re-derived calls from the reads in MiXCR, one entry per CDR3 protein. The sample lists 150,000 to 200,000 distinct CDR3 sequences, around 45% occurring once. Previously, flow cytometry had revealed CD8+CD57+ cell expansion in the patients chosen for sequencing. Note on this clonotype: Its antigen remains unidentified.

In germline, CDR1 is SQVTM, CDR2 ANQGSEA. The CDR3 runs 13 residues. V lost 4 bases to trimming and J lost 4 bases; unmatched junction nucleotides: 3. The sequenced sample consisted of sorted CD4+, CD8+, or CD8+CD57+ T cells (not recorded which) from PBMCs. The clonotype comes from a human donor with aplastic anemia. The V gene is TRBV29-1, the J gene TRBJ1-1; 10 positions agree with TRBD1. The CDR3, as DNA: TGCAGCGTTGCGGACAGGGGGGTCACTGAAGCTTTCTTT. Protein: CSVADRGVTEAFF.